The rows below give T cell receptor beta chains drawn from one sample of a study of blood T cell dynamics during melanoma immunotherapy. Produced via immunoSEQ multiplex PCR; TCRdb's table is partial and in-frame only. Of some 3,000 clones in the sample, roughly 90% are singletons; the top ten hold less than 0.6%. The material was effector memory CD8+ T cells from blood, obtained from a patient treated with checkpoint blockade. These receptors all come from a human donor with melanoma. Each CDR3 is given with its conserved first and last residue. The D gene is left open where the match is weak. The size of a clone is reported for some rows only, either as once, few or many, or as a class for expanded clones.

>TRBJ2-3|-|once|TRBV5-1
TGCGCCAGCAGCTTAGAGTGGCGGCAAGTAACCACAGATACGCAGTATTTT
CASSLEWRQVTTDTQYF
>TRBJ2-1|-|-|TRBV29-1
TGCAGCGTTGAACGGCGGGCGAGCTCCTACAATGAGCAGTTCTTC
CSVERRASSYNEQFF
>TRBJ2-5|-|-|TRBV18
TGTGCCAGCTCATTCCCAGCCGCGGAGACCCAGTACTTC
CASSFPAAETQYF
>TRBJ2-7|TRBD2|-|TRBV4-1
TGCGCCAGCAGCCAAGTGTCTAGCGGGAGCTACGAGCAGTACTTC
CASSQVSSGSYEQYF
>TRBJ2-1|TRBD2|-|TRBV15
TGTGCCACCCGAAATGGGGCTAGCGGGAGGGTGGGCAATGAGCAGTTCTTC
CATRNGASGRVGNEQFF
>TRBJ2-1|TRBD2|once|TRBV5-1
TGCGCCAGCAGCTTGTCGGCTTATAGCGGGGATTGGAATGAGCAGTTCTTC
CASSLSAYSGDWNEQFF
>TRBJ2-2|-|-|TRBV7-9
TGTGCCAGCAGCCTCTCGGACGATGGAACCGGGGAGCTGTTTTTT
CASSLSDDGTGELFF
>TRBJ2-7|-|-|TRBV6-5
TGTGCCAGCAGTCCAAGTGGGTACGAGCAGTACTTC
CASSPSGYEQYF
>TRBJ2-4|TRBD1|-|TRBV4-3
TGCGCCAGCAGCCAAGGCCCCCAAGACAGGGTCAATCAGTACTTC
CASSQGPQDRVNQYF
>TRBJ2-7|TRBD2|once|TRBV7-9
TGTGCCAGCAGCTTAAAACTAGCGGGACTTTCCTACGAGCAGTACTTC
CASSLKLAGLSYEQYF
>TRBJ1-1|-|-|TRBV19
TGTGCCAGTAGTAGGACCTGGCGAGAGTCGGTAAACACTGAAGCTTTCTTT
CASSRTWRESVNTEAFF
>TRBJ2-3|-|-|TRBV5-5
TGTGCCAGCCGGGATCAGGTTAGCACAGATACGCAGTATTTT
CASRDQVSTDTQYF
>TRBJ2-5|-|-|TRBV9
TGTGCCAGCAGCGTAGATGGGGGGGACAGGCCCCAAGAGACCCAGTACTTC
CASSVDGGDRPQETQYF
>TRBJ1-5|TRBD1|once|TRBV5-5
TGTGCCAGCGCCGGGACAGCTAATCAGCCCCAGCATTTT
CASAGTANQPQHF
>TRBJ2-2|TRBD2|-|TRBV7-2
TGTGCCAGCAGCTTCCGGACTAGCGGGGGCCACCGGGAGCTGTTTTTT
CASSFRTSGGHRELFF
>TRBJ1-1|-|-|TRBV5-1
TGCGCCAGCAGCCCGGGGGACGCTGAAGCTTTCTTT
CASSPGDAEAFF
>TRBJ2-7|-|-|TRBV10-3
TGTGCCATCAGACCGGGACACAGCTACGAGCAGTACTTC
CAIRPGHSYEQYF
>TRBJ2-2|TRBD2|once|TRBV28
TGTGCCAGCAGTTCCTCGCGTCTACCGGGGGGGCGGAATAGCGGGAGGTGGACCGGGGAGCTGTTTTTT
CASSSSRLPGGRNSGRWTGELFF
>TRBJ2-1|-|-|TRBV2
TGTGCCAGCAGTGAAGCGCAAATAGGGTCGTACAATGAGCAGTTCTTC
CASSEAQIGSYNEQFF
>TRBJ2-7|-|-|TRBV5-8
TGTGCCAGCAGCCGGGGGATGCAGGGACTCTCCTACGAGCAGTACTTC
CASSRGMQGLSYEQYF
>TRBJ2-1|TRBD2|-|TRBV7-2
TGTGCCAGCAGCTTTAGCGGGCCCCAGTTCTTC
CASSFSGPQFF
>TRBJ1-3|-|-|TRBV7-9
TGTGCCAGCAGACAAACAGACTCTGGAAACACCATATATTTT
CASRQTDSGNTIYF
>TRBJ2-7|TRBD2|-|TRBV4-1
TGCGCCAGCAGCCACACTAGCGGGAGTTCCTACGAGCAGTACTTC
CASSHTSGSSYEQYF
>TRBJ2-7|TRBD2|-|TRBV4-2
TGTGCCAGCAGCCACACATCCGAGACTAGCGGGTGGACCTACGAGCAGTACTTC
CASSHTSETSGWTYEQYF
>TRBJ2-3|-|-|TRBV10-3
TGTGCCATCAGTGAGGGGCAGGGCACAGATACGCAGTATTTT
CAISEGQGTDTQYF
>TRBJ2-7|-|-|TRBV7-9
TGTGCCAGCAGCTTATTCTTCGGTGAAGGAATTTACGAGCAGTACTTC
CASSLFFGEGIYEQYF
>TRBJ1-1|-|few|TRBV30
TGTGCCTGGAAAGAGGGGAACGAAGCTTTCTTT
CAWKEGNEAFF
>TRBJ2-1|TRBD2|-|TRBV7-9
TGTGCCAGCAGCGCAACAACTAGCGGGGTAGACGGTGAGCAGTTCTTC
CASSATTSGVDGEQFF
>TRBJ2-7|TRBD2|-|TRBV27
TGTGCCAGCAGTTTAACTAGCGACGCCTACGAGCAGTACTTC
CASSLTSDAYEQYF
>TRBJ2-3|-|-|TRBV27
TGTGCCAGCAGCCTGAGAGGGGTAGATACGCAGTATTTT
CASSLRGVDTQYF
>TRBJ1-1|-|-|TRBV11-3
TGTGCCAGCAGCTTCCTCTATAACACTGAAGCTTTCTTT
CASSFLYNTEAFF
>TRBJ1-4|-|-|TRBV7-2
TGTGCCAGCAGCAATGGACAGACTAACGGGGAAAAACTGTTTTTT
CASSNGQTNGEKLFF
>TRBJ1-1|-|-|TRBV7-4
TGTGCCAGCAGCTTAAAATCCGGACAGCCGAACACTGAAGCTTTCTTT
CASSLKSGQPNTEAFF
>TRBJ2-7|-|-|TRBV10-3
TGTGCCATCAGTGAGAGGACGGGGAGCTCCTACGAGCAGTACTTC
CAISERTGSSYEQYF
>TRBJ2-2|TRBD1|-|TRBV19
TGTGCCAGTAGGCCGGACAGGGTACACACCGGGGAGCTGTTTTTT
CASRPDRVHTGELFF
>TRBJ2-6|TRBD1|-|TRBV9
TGTGCCAGCAGCACCGAAGGGACAGGGAATTCTGGGGCCAACGTCCTGACTTTC
CASSTEGTGNSGANVLTF
>TRBJ2-3|-|-|TRBV19
TGTGCCAGTCTCGGGGATACGCAGTATTTT
CASLGDTQYF
>TRBJ2-7|-|-|TRBV10-3
TGTGCCATCAGCCAAGGAGGGGGGGGCGTCTACGAGCAGTACTTC
CAISQGGGGVYEQYF
>TRBJ1-6|-|-|TRBV7-6
TGTGCCAGCAGCTTAGAGGGGGGATCACCCCTCCACTTT
CASSLEGGSPLHF
>TRBJ1-1|-|-|TRBV6-6
TGTGCCAGCAGTTACTCCTTGCAGGGCGGCACTGAAGCTTTCTTT
CASSYSLQGGTEAFF
>TRBJ2-7|-|-|TRBV6-1
TGTGCCAGCAGTGAGAGGGACTGGGCCACCTACGAGCAGTACTTC
CASSERDWATYEQYF
>TRBJ2-7|-|-|TRBV28
TGTGCCAGCAGTTTCGGGGCAGGGGGGTACGAGCAGTACTTC
CASSFGAGGYEQYF
>TRBJ2-1|-|-|TRBV6-5
TGTGCCAGCAGTTACTCTGGCAATGAGCAGTTCTTC
CASSYSGNEQFF
>TRBJ1-2|TRBD1|-|TRBV7-3
TGTGCCAGCAGCATAGGACAGGGGGTCAGAGCTAACTATGGCTACACCTTC
CASSIGQGVRANYGYTF
>TRBJ2-7|TRBD2|-|TRBV15
TGTGCCACCAGCCAGGGACTAGCGGGGTACGAGCAGTACTTC
CATSQGLAGYEQYF
>TRBJ2-6|-|once|TRBV4-3
TGCGCCAGCAGCCCGGCGGCCTTTAGGGTGACTGGGGCCAACGTCCTGACTTTC
CASSPAAFRVTGANVLTF
>TRBJ1-5|-|-|TRBV9
TGTGCCAGCAGCGTCGGGAGGGGTCCAAATCAGCCCCAGCATTTT
CASSVGRGPNQPQHF
>TRBJ2-7|-|-|TRBV27
TGTGCCAGCAGTCCATTGTATGATCGGTCCTCCGAGCAGTACTTC
CASSPLYDRSSEQYF
>TRBJ2-3|-|once|TRBV4-1
TGCGCCAGCAGCCAAGTGTCGGGGGACGGGAGCACAGATACGCAGTATTTT
CASSQVSGDGSTDTQYF
>TRBJ2-7|-|-|TRBV28
TGTGCCAGCAGTGAACAGGGATACGAGCAGTACTTC
CASSEQGYEQYF
>TRBJ2-7|-|-|TRBV18
TGTGCCAGCTGGGGCGACCGCTCCTACGAGCAGTACTTC
CASWGDRSYEQYF